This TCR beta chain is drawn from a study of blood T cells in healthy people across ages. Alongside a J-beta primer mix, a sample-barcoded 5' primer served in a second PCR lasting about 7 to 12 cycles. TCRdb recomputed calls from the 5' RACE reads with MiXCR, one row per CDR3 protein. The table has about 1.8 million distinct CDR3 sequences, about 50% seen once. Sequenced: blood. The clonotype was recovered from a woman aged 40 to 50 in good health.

Here the CDR3 reads CASRNRGGGGYTF. In DNA, the CDR3 is TGTGCCAGCAGAAACAGGGGGGGTGGTGGCTACACCTTC. The chain links TRBV12-3 or TRBV12-4 to TRBJ1-2, with 8 bases fitting TRBD1. Germline trimming cut 6 bases from V and 7 bases from J; bases unmatched to any gene: 7. The CDR3 is 13 residues long.